This T cell receptor (beta chain) was retrieved from a study of blood T cell repertoires in COVID-19. As for the study in general: PBMCs, B-cell-depleted T cells, or T cells were the source of the cDNA or gDNA that made up the material.

Produced via immunoSEQ multiplex PCR; TCRdb's table is partial and in-frame only. The sample lists under 20,000 clones, less than 90% occurring once. CDR1 is KGHSH, CDR2 LQKENI, per germline. Trimming removed 6 bases from V and 0 bases from J, with 19 bases in between. This CDR3 spans 17 amino acids. Sample: peripheral blood. The sequence came from a man in his sixties with acute or convalescent COVID-19. J is TRBJ2-3 and V is TRBV18; D perhaps matches TRBD1 (6 bases). CDR3 DNA sequence: TGTGCCAGCTCCCGGAGACGGGACACTTCGAGCACAGATACGCAGTATTTT. It is translated as CASSRRRDTSSTDTQYF.